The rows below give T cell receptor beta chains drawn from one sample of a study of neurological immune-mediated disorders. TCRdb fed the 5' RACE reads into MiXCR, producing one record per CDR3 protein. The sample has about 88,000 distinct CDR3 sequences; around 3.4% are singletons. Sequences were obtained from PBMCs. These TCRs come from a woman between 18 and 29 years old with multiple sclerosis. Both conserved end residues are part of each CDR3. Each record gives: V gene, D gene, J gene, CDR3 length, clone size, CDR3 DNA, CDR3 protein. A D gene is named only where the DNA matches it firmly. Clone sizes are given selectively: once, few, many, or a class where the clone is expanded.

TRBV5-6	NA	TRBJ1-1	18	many	TGTGCCAGCAGCTTGAATGGTGAGGGGCCCGGGAGCTACACTGAAGCTTTCTTT	CASSLNGEGPGSYTEAFF
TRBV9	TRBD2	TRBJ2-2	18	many	TGTGCCAGCAGCGTAGCTAAAACTAGCGGGAGGGACACCGGGGAGCTGTTTTTT	CASSVAKTSGRDTGELFF
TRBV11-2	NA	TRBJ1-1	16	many	TGTGCCAGCAGCTTAGCTCCGGCCGGGTCGGGAACTGAAGCTTTCTTT	CASSLAPAGSGTEAFF
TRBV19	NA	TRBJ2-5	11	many	TGTGCCAGCCAAAGGGGGGAGACCCAGTACTTC	CASQRGETQYF
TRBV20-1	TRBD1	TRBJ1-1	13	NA	TGCAGTGCTAGCGGGACAGCGAACACTGAAGCTTTCTTT	CSASGTANTEAFF
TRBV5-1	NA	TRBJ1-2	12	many	TGCGCCAGCAGCTTGACAGGGAATGGCTACACCTTC	CASSLTGNGYTF
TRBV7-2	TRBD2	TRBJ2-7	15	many	TGTGCCAGCAGCTTAATAGCGGGGGAAATGTACGAGCAGTACTTC	CASSLIAGEMYEQYF
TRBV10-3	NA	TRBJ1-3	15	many	TGTGCCATCAGCCAAACACTGGACCCTGGAAACACCATATATTTT	CAISQTLDPGNTIYF
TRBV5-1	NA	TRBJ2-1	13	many	TGCGCCAGCAGCTTCCTTCTGGGCAATGAGCAGTTCTTC	CASSFLLGNEQFF
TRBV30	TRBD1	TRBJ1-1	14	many	TGTGCCTGGAGGAGACAGGGGATGAACACTGAAGCTTTCTTT	CAWRRQGMNTEAFF
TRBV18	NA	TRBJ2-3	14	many	TGTGCCAGCTCACCTCCAACCCGCACAGATACGCAGTATTTT	CASSPPTRTDTQYF
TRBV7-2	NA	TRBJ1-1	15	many	TGTGCCAGCAGCTCCCTCGACCGCGCTATACCTGAAGCTTTCTTT	CASSSLDRAIPEAFF
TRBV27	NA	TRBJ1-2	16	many	TGTGCCAGCAGTTTATCCTACCATGGCCGCCTTTATGGCTACACCTTC	CASSLSYHGRLYGYTF
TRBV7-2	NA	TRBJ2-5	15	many	TGTGCCAGCAGCTTAGGCCCGAGCCTACCAGAGACCCAGTACTTC	CASSLGPSLPETQYF
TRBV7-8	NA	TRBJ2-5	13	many	TGTGCCAGCAGCTTTGACAGTGGTGGGACCCAGTACTTC	CASSFDSGGTQYF
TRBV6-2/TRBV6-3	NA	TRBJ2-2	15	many	TGTGCCAGCAGATACAGGCCGACGGGCACCGGGGAGCTGTTTTTT	CASRYRPTGTGELFF
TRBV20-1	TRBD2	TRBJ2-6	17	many	TGCAGTGCTAGAGGTAGTAGCGGGGTGTCTGGGGCCAACGTCCTGACTTTC	CSARGSSGVSGANVLTF
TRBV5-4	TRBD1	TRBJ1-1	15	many	TGTGCCAGCAGCAAGGCGGGACAGGGATACACTGAAGCTTTCTTT	CASSKAGQGYTEAFF